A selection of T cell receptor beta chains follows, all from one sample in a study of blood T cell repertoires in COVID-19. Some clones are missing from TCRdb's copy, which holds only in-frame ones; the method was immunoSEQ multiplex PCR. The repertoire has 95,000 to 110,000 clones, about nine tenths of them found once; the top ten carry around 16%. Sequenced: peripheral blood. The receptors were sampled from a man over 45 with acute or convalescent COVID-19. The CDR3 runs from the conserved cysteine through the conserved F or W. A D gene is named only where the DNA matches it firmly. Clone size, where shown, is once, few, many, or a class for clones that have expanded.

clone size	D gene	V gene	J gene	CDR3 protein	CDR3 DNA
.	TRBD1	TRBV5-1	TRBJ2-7	CASSLYPGTGFYEQYF	TGCGCCAGCAGCTTGTACCCAGGGACAGGTTTCTACGAGCAGTACTTC
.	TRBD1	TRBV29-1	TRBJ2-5	CSVTGVETQYF	TGCAGCGTGACAGGGGTAGAGACCCAGTACTTC
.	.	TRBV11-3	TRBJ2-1	CASSLRASSNEQFF	TGTGCCAGCAGCTTAAGGGCTAGCAGCAATGAGCAGTTCTTC
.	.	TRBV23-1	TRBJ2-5	CASSHSLTGGGETQYF	TGCGCCAGCAGTCATTCCCTAACAGGGGGGGGAGAGACCCAGTACTTC
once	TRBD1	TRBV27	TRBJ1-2	CASSLTGVNYGYTF	TGTGCCAGCAGCTTGACAGGGGTTAACTATGGCTACACCTTC
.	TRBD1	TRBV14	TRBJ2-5	CASSQQTGAQETQYF	TGTGCCAGCAGCCAGCAGACAGGGGCTCAAGAGACCCAGTACTTC
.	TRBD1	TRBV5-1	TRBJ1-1	CASSPGTVRGTEAFF	TGCGCCAGCAGCCCCGGGACAGTCCGGGGCACTGAAGCTTTCTTT
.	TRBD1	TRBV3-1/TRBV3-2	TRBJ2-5	CASSWDRGGETQYF	TGTGCCAGCAGCTGGGACAGGGGTGGAGAGACCCAGTACTTC
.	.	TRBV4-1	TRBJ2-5	CASSQGVDQETQYF	TGCGCCAGCAGCCAAGGCGTAGATCAAGAGACCCAGTACTTC
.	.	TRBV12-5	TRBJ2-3	CASVQNTQYF	TGTGCTAGTGTCCAAAATACGCAGTATTTT
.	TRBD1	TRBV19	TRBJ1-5	CASSMGQGNQPQHF	TGTGCCAGTAGCATGGGACAGGGCAATCAGCCCCAGCATTTT
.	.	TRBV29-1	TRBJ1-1	CSVQATVSEAFF	TGCAGCGTTCAGGCCACTGTCTCTGAAGCTTTCTTT
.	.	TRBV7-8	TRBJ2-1	CASSLGGPPNEQFF	TGTGCCAGCAGCTTAGGGGGGCCACCTAATGAGCAGTTCTTC
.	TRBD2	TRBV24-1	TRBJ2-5	CATSDPGLAHKETQYF	TGTGCCACCAGTGACCCGGGACTAGCGCATAAAGAGACCCAGTACTTC
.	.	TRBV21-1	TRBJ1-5	CASSPTGIGDNQPQHF	TGTGCCAGCAGCCCCACAGGGATCGGAGACAATCAGCCCCAGCATTTT
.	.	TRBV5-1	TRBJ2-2	CASSLDRTNTGELFF	TGCGCCAGCAGCTTGGACAGAACGAACACCGGGGAGCTGTTTTTT
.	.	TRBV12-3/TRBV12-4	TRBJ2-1	CASSSTTNNEQFF	TGTGCCAGCAGTTCCACCACTAATAATGAGCAGTTCTTC
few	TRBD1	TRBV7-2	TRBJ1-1	CASSFQTGGTEAFF	TGTGCCAGCAGCTTCCAGACAGGGGGCACTGAAGCTTTCTTT
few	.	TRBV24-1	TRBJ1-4	CATKAGHPFATNEKLFF	TGTGCCACCAAAGCGGGACATCCTTTTGCAACTAATGAAAAACTGTTTTTT
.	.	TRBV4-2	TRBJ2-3	CASSQELAGTDTQYF	TGTGCCAGCAGCCAAGAGCTGGCGGGCACAGATACGCAGTATTTT
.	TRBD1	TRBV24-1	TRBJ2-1	CATRHSQGAYNEQFF	TGTGCCACCAGGCATTCGCAGGGGGCCTACAATGAGCAGTTCTTC
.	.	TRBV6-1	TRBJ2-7	CASSEEGRRREQYF	TGTGCCAGCAGTGAGGAGGGCAGGCGGCGGGAGCAGTACTTC
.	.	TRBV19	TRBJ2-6	CASSTHSGANVLTF	TGTGCCAGTAGTACACACTCTGGGGCCAACGTCCTGACTTTC
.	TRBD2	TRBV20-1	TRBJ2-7	CSASAGEPYEQYF	TGCAGTGCTAGTGCGGGGGAACCCTACGAGCAGTACTTC
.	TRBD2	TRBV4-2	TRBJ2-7	CASSQGPGGSYEQYF	TGTGCCAGCAGCCAAGGGCCGGGGGGGTCCTACGAGCAGTACTTC
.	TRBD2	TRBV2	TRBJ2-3	CASRGLPGIRDTQYF	TGTGCCAGCAGGGGACTACCCGGCATTCGGGATACGCAGTATTTT
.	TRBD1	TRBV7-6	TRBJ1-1	CASSLWQGDTEAFF	TGTGCCAGCAGCTTATGGCAGGGGGACACTGAAGCTTTCTTT
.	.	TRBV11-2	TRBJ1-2	CASSFGTLYGYTF	TGTGCCAGCAGCTTCGGGACACTCTATGGCTACACCTTC
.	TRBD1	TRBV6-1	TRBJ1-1	CASSDLDRVEAFF	TGTGCCAGCAGTGATCTTGACAGGGTTGAAGCTTTCTTT
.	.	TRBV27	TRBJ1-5	CASSLSITGSRQPQHF	TGTGCCAGCAGTTTATCGATAACAGGGAGTAGACAGCCCCAGCATTTT
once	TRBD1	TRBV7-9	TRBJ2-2	CASSFSSGTGGVNTGELFF	TGTGCCAGCAGCTTTTCCTCCGGGACAGGGGGAGTGAACACCGGGGAGCTGTTTTTT
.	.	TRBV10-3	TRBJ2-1	CAISDASVTYNEQFF	TGTGCCATCAGTGATGCGAGCGTAACCTACAATGAGCAGTTCTTC
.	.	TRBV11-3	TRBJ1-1	CASSPRRRQANTEAFF	TGTGCCAGCAGCCCCCGAAGGCGACAGGCGAACACTGAAGCTTTCTTT
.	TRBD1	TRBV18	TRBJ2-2	CASSPGTGEKAGELFF	TGTGCCAGCTCACCCGGGACAGGGGAAAAGGCCGGGGAGCTGTTTTTT
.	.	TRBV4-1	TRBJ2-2	CASKGTNTGELFF	TGCGCCAGCAAGGGGACGAACACCGGGGAGCTGTTTTTT